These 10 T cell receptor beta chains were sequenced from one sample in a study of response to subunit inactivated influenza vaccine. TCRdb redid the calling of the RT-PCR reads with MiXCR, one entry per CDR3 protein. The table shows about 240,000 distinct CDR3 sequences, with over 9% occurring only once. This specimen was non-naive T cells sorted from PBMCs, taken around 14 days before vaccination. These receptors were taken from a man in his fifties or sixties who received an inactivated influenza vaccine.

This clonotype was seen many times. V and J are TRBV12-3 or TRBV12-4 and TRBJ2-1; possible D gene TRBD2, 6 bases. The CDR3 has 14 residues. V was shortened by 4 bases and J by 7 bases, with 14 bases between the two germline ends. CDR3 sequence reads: CASSYELAGNEQFF. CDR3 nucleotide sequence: TGTGCCAGCAGTTATGAACTAGCTGGGAATGAGCAGTTCTTC.

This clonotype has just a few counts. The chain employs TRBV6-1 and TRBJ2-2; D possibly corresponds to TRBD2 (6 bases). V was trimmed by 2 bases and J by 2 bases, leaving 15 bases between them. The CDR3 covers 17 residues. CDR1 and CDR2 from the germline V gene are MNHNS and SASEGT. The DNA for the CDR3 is TGTGCCAGCAGTGAATTCGTGGGGGGACTCAACACCGGGGAGCTGTTTTTT. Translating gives CASSEFVGGLNTGELFF.

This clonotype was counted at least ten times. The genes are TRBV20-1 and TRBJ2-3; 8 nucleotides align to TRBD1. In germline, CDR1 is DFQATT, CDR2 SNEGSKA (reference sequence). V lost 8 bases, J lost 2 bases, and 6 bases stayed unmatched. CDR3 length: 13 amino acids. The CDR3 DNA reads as TGCAGTCCAGGACAGGGTATCACAGATACGCAGTATTTT. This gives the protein CSPGQGITDTQYF.

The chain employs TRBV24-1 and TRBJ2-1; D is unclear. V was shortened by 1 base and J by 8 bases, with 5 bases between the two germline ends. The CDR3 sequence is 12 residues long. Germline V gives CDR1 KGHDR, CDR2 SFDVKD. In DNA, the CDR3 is TGTGCCACCAGTGATTTCGTCGATGAGCAGTTCTTC. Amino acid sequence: CATSDFVDEQFF.

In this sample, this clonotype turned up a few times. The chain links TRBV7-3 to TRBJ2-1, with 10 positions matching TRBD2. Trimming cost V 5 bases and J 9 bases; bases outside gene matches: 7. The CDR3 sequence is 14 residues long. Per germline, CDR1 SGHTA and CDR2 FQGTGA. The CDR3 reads CASSPTSGKTEQFF. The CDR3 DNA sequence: TGTGCCAGCAGCCCAACTAGCGGGAAGACTGAGCAGTTCTTC.

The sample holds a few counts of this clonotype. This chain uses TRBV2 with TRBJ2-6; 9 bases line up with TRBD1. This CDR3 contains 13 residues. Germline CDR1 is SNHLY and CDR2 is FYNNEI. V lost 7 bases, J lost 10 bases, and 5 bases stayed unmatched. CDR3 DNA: TGTGCCAGCAATACGGGACAGGGTAACGTCCTGACTTTC. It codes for CASNTGQGNVLTF.

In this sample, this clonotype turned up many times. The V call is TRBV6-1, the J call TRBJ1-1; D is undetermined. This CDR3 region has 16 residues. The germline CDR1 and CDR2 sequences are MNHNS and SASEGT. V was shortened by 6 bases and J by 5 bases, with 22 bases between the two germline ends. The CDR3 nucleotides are TGTGCCAGCAGCCCTTACTACGGGGAAAAGGGTACTGAAGCTTTCTTT. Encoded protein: CASSPYYGEKGTEAFF.

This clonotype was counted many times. The CDR3 DNA is TGTGCCAGCCGCCGGGGTTTGGGGGAGACCCAGTACTTC. Protein: CASRRGLGETQYF. The V call is TRBV12-3 or TRBV12-4, the J call TRBJ2-5, with D tentatively TRBD2 (5 bases). This CDR3 is built from 13 residues. V lost 8 bases and J lost 5, with 15 bases in between.

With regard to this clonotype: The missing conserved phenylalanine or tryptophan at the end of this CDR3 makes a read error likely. The CDR3 DNA sequence: TGTGCCAGCAGCCGGGACAATCGGGAGACCCAGTACCTC. It codes for CASSRDNRETQYL. This chain links TRBV12-3 or TRBV12-4 with TRBJ2-5; the D gene is possibly TRBD1 (6 bases). This CDR3 region has 13 residues. V lost 6 bases and J lost 5, with 13 bases in between.

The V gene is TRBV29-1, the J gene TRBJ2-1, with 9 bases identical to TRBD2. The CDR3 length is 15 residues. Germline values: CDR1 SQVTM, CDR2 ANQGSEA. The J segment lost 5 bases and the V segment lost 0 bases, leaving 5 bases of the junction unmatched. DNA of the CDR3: TGCAGCGTTGAAGATCGGCTAGCGGGACACAATGAGCAGTTCTTC. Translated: CSVEDRLAGHNEQFF.